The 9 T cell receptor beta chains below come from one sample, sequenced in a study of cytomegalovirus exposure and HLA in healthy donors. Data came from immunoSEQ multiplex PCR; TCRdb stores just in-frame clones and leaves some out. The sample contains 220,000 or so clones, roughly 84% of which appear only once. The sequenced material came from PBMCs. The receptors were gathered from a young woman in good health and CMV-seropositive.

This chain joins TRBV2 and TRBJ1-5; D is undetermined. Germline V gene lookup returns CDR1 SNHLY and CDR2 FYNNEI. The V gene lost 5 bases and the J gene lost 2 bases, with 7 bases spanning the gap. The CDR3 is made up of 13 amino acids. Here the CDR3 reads CASSLSGNQPQHF. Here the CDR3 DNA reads TGTGCCAGCAGTCTGTCGGGCAATCAGCCCCAGCATTTT.

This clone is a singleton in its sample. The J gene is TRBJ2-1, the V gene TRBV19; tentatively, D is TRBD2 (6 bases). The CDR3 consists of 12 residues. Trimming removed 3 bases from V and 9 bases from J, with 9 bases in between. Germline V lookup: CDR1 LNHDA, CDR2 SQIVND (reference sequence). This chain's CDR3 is CASSMYGGEQFF. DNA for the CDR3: TGTGCCAGTAGTATGTACGGGGGTGAGCAGTTCTTC.

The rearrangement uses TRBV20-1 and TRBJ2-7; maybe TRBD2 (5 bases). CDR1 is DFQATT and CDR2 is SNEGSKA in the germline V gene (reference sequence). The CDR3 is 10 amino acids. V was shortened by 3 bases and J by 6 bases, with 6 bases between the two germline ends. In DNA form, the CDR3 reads TGCAGTGCTAGGAGCGGCGAGCAGTACTTC. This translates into CSARSGEQYF.

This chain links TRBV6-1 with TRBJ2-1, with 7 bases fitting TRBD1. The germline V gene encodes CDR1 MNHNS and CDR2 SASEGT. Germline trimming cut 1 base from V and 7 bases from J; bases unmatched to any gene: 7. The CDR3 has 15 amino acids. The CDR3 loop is CASSEGTGSLNEQFF. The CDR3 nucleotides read TGTGCCAGCAGTGAAGGGACAGGCTCATTGAATGAGCAGTTCTTC.

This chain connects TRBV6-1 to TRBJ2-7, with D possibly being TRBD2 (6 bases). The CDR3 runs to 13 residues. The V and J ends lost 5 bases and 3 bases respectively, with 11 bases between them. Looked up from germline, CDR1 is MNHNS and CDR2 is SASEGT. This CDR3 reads CASSHRGIYEQYF. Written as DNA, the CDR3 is TGTGCCAGCAGTCACCGGGGGATCTACGAGCAGTACTTC.

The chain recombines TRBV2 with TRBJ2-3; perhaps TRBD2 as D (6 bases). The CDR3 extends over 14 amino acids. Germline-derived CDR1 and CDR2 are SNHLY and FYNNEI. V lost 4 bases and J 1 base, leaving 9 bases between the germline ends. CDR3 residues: CASSGGGRTDTQYF. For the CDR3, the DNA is TGTGCCAGCAGTGGGGGAGGCCGCACAGATACGCAGTATTTT.

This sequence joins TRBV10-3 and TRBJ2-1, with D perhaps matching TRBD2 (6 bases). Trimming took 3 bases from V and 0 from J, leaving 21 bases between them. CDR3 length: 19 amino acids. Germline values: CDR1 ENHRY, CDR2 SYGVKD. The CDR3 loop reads CAISDWASERISSYNEQFF. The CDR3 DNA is TGTGCCATCAGTGATTGGGCTAGCGAACGGATAAGCTCCTACAATGAGCAGTTCTTC.

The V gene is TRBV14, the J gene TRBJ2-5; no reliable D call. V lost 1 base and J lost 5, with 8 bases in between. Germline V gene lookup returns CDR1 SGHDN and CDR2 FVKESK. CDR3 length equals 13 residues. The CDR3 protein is CASSQVKRETQYF. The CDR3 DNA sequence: TGTGCCAGCAGCCAAGTTAAGAGGGAGACCCAGTACTTC. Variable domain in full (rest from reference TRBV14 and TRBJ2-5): EAGVTQFPSHSVIEKGQTVTLRCDPISGHDNLYWYRRVMGKEIKFLLHFVKESKQDESGMPNNRFLAERTGGTYSTLKVQPAELEDSGVYFCASSQVKRETQYFGPGTRLLVL.

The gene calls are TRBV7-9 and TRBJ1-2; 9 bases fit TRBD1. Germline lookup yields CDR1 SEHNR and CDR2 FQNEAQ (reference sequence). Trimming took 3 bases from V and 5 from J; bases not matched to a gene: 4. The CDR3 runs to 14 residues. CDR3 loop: CASSFVGQGYGYTF. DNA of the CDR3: TGTGCCAGCAGCTTCGTCGGACAGGGGTATGGCTACACCTTC.